This T cell receptor beta chain was obtained from a study of regulatory T cells in long-lasting Graves disease. V was trimmed by 1 base and J by 4 bases, leaving 13 bases between them. The germline CDR1 and CDR2 sequences are SEHNR and FQNEAQ (reference sequence). The CDR3 is 16 amino acids. Through Arm-PCR of CDR3 regions and iRepertoire HTBI primers, TCR beta libraries were built. TCRdb ran MiXCR on the multiplex PCR reads and lists one entry per CDR3 protein. The sample lists hundreds of thousands of distinct CDR3 sequences, roughly a fifth occurring once. Time point here: persistent/refractory GD, antithyroid drugs over 5 years with positive TRAb. Extracted RNA from PBMCs served as the source of the TCR library.

The V and J genes are TRBV7-9 and TRBJ1-4; possibly TRBD1 for D (6 bases). The TCR was taken from a female donor with Graves disease. Sequences were derived from peripheral blood mononuclear cells (PBMCs), sampled when the disease was refractory, from a patient treated with antithyroid drugs. In DNA form, the CDR3 reads TGTGCCAGCAGCTTAGGGGATGGACAGCTTAATGAAAAACTGTTTTTT. This sequence encodes CASSLGDGQLNEKLFF. The complete variable domain, with remaining parts taken from reference TRBV7-9 and TRBJ1-4, reads DTGVSQNPRHKITKRGQNVTFRCDPISEHNRLYWYRQTLGQGPEFLTYFQNEAQLEKSRLLSDRFSAERPKGSFSTLEIQRTEQGDSAMYLCASSLGDGQLNEKLFFGSGTQLSVL.